The rows below give T cell receptor beta chains drawn from one sample of a study of early T cells in non-severe SARS-CoV-2 infection. TCRdb re-called the 5' RACE reads through MiXCR, storing one row per CDR3 protein. In the table there are more than 65,000 distinct CDR3 sequences, approximately 13% of which are singletons. Sequencing used whole blood. These receptors all stem from an adult who was a healthcare worker with PCR-confirmed SARS-CoV-2 infection or an uninfected control (not recorded which). CDR3s include the opening cysteine and the closing phenylalanine or tryptophan. The order of the fields is CDR3 protein, CDR3 length, clone size, J gene, V gene. For some rows the clone size is stated as once, few or many, or as a class when expanded; others skip it.

CDR3 protein: CASSYRLAGASYEQYF
CDR3 length: 16
clone size: many
J gene: TRBJ2-7
V gene: TRBV6-2/TRBV6-3

CDR3 protein: CASSLAVGLEYNEQFF
CDR3 length: 16
clone size: many
J gene: TRBJ2-1
V gene: TRBV12-3/TRBV12-4

CDR3 protein: CAISGGSYELYF
CDR3 length: 12
clone size: once
J gene: TRBJ2-7
V gene: TRBV10-3

CDR3 protein: CASSPLAGGPTDTQYF
CDR3 length: 16
clone size: many
J gene: TRBJ2-3
V gene: TRBV27

CDR3 protein: CASKHGTDSYEQYF
CDR3 length: 14
clone size: NA
J gene: TRBJ2-7
V gene: TRBV19

CDR3 protein: CASRRSYEQYF
CDR3 length: 11
clone size: many
J gene: TRBJ2-7
V gene: TRBV18

CDR3 protein: CSVGQGHEQYF
CDR3 length: 11
clone size: many
J gene: TRBJ2-7
V gene: TRBV29-1

CDR3 protein: CASSTGAPNEKLFF
CDR3 length: 14
clone size: many
J gene: TRBJ1-4
V gene: TRBV7-9

CDR3 protein: CASSLVNYGYTF
CDR3 length: 12
clone size: many
J gene: TRBJ1-2
V gene: TRBV12-3/TRBV12-4

CDR3 protein: CASSFGSRTGALHF
CDR3 length: 14
clone size: few
J gene: TRBJ1-6
V gene: TRBV28

CDR3 protein: CASSWGIAKNIQYF
CDR3 length: 14
clone size: NA
J gene: TRBJ2-4
V gene: TRBV28

CDR3 protein: CASSSDRVVLGNYGYTF
CDR3 length: 17
clone size: many
J gene: TRBJ1-2
V gene: TRBV11-2

CDR3 protein: CASSSIAGKGELFF
CDR3 length: 14
clone size: many
J gene: TRBJ2-2
V gene: TRBV11-2

CDR3 protein: CASSFSSGGANNEQFF
CDR3 length: 16
clone size: many
J gene: TRBJ2-1
V gene: TRBV12-3/TRBV12-4

CDR3 protein: CASSSRIRSQHF
CDR3 length: 12
clone size: many
J gene: TRBJ1-5
V gene: TRBV28

CDR3 protein: CASGEFETQYF
CDR3 length: 11
clone size: many
J gene: TRBJ2-5
V gene: TRBV27

CDR3 protein: CASGMGQGSYEQYF
CDR3 length: 14
clone size: many
J gene: TRBJ2-7
V gene: TRBV11-2

CDR3 protein: CSAREVSYISNQPQHF
CDR3 length: 16
clone size: many
J gene: TRBJ1-5
V gene: TRBV20-1

CDR3 protein: CAWSVVGGTDTQYF
CDR3 length: 14
clone size: many
J gene: TRBJ2-3
V gene: TRBV30

CDR3 protein: CASSLAAQAAQPQHF
CDR3 length: 15
clone size: many
J gene: TRBJ1-5
V gene: TRBV7-2

CDR3 protein: CASRRPGQGNNSPLHF
CDR3 length: 16
clone size: NA
J gene: TRBJ1-6
V gene: TRBV6-1

CDR3 protein: CSAGTANYGYTF
CDR3 length: 12
clone size: many
J gene: TRBJ1-2
V gene: TRBV29-1

CDR3 protein: CAWSVRTSGLREQYF
CDR3 length: 15
clone size: many
J gene: TRBJ2-7
V gene: TRBV30

CDR3 protein: CASSFIRAGTQTYEQYF
CDR3 length: 17
clone size: many
J gene: TRBJ2-7
V gene: TRBV27

CDR3 protein: CASTRAGAISYEQYF
CDR3 length: 15
clone size: NA
J gene: TRBJ2-7
V gene: TRBV6-2/TRBV6-3

CDR3 protein: CASSPGQGDYNEQFF
CDR3 length: 15
clone size: few
J gene: TRBJ2-1
V gene: TRBV6-2/TRBV6-3

CDR3 protein: CASSPGGAREKLFF
CDR3 length: 14
clone size: many
J gene: TRBJ1-4
V gene: TRBV6-1

CDR3 protein: CASSFSDRDEKLFF
CDR3 length: 14
clone size: NA
J gene: TRBJ1-4
V gene: TRBV28